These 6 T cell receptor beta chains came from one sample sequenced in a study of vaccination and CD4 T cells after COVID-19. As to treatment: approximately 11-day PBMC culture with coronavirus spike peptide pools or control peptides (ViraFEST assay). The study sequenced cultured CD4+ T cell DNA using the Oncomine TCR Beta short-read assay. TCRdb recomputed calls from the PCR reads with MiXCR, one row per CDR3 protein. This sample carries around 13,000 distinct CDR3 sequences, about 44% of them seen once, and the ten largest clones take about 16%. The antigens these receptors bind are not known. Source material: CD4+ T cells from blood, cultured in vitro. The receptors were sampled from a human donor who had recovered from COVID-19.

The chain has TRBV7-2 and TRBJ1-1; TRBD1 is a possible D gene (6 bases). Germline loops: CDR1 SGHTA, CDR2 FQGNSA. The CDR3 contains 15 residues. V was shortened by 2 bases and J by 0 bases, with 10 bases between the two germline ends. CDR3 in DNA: TGTGCCAGCAGCTTACAGCAGGGGCTGAACACTGAAGCTTTCTTT. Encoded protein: CASSLQQGLNTEAFF.

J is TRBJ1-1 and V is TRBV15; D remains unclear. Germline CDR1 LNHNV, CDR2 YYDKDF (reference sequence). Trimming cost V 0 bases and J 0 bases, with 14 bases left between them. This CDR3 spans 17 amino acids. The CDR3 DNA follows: TGTGCCACCAGCAGAGATTTTATGGGAGAAATGAACACTGAAGCTTTCTTT. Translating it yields CATSRDFMGEMNTEAFF.

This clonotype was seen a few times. The CDR3 DNA reads TGTGCCAGCGGTTGGGCGGGAGTTTCCACCGGGGAGCTGTTTTTT. Its translation: CASGWAGVSTGELFF. V is TRBV6-5 and J is TRBJ2-2, with 7 bases lining up with TRBD2. Per the germline V gene, CDR1 is MNHEY and CDR2 is SVGAGI. CDR3 length: 15 residues. V was clipped by 8 bases and J by 4 bases; unmatched bases: 10.

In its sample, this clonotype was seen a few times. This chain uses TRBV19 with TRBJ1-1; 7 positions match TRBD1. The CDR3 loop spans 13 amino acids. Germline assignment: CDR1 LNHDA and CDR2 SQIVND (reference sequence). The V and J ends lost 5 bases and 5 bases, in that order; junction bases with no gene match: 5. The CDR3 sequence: CASSLTGVTEAFF. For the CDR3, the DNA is TGTGCCAGTAGTTTAACAGGGGTTACTGAAGCTTTCTTT.

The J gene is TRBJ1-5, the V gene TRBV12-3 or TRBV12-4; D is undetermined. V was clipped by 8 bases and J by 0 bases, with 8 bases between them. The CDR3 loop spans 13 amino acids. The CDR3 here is CASGIYSNQPQHF. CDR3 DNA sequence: TGTGCCAGCGGGATTTATAGCAATCAGCCCCAGCATTTT.

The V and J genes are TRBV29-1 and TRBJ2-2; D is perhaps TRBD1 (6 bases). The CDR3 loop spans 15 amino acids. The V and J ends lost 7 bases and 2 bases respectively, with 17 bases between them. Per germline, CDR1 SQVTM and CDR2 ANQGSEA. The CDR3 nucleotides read TGCAGCGCCCGAGGGGCAGGGACAAACACCGGGGAGCTGTTTTTT. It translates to CSARGAGTNTGELFF.